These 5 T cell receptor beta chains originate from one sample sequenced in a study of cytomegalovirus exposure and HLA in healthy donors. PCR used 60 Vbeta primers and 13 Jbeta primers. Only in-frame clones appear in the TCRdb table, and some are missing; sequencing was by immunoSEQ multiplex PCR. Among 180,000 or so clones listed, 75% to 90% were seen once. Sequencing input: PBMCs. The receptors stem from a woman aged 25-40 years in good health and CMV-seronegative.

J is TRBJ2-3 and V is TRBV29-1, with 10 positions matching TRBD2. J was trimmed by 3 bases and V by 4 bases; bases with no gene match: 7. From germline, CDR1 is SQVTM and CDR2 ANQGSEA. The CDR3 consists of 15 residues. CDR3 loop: CSVGGSGGYTDTQYF. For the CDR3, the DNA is TGCAGCGTTGGCGGTAGCGGGGGGTATACAGATACGCAGTATTTT.

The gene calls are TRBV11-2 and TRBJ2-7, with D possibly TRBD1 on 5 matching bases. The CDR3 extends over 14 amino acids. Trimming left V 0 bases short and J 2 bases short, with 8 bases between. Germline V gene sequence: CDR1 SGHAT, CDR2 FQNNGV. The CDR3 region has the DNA TGTGCCAGCAGCTTAGATCCAGGGACCTACGAGCAGTACTTC. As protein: CASSLDPGTYEQYF.

CDR3: CASSVSSGIHEQFF. CDR3 sequence (DNA): TGTGCCAGCAGCGTAAGTAGCGGGATACATGAGCAGTTCTTC. V gene TRBV9 combines with J gene TRBJ2-1; TRBD2 agrees at 8 bases. This CDR3 has 14 residues. After removal of 1 base from V and 8 bases from J, the junction contained 5 bases not matched to a gene. Germline V CDR1 and CDR2: SGDLS, YYNGEE.

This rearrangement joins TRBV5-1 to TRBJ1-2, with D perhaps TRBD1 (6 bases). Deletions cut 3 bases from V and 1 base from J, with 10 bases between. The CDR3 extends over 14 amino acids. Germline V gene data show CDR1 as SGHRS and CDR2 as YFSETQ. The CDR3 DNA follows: TGCGCCAGCAGCTCGCACAGGGTTAACTATGGCTACACCTTC. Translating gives CASSSHRVNYGYTF.

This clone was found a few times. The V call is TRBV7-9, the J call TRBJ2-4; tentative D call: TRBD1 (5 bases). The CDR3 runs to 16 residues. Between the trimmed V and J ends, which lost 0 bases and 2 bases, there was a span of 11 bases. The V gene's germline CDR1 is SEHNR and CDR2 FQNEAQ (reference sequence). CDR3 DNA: TGTGCCAGCAGCTTAGCGTTCAGGGCGACCAAAAACATTCAGTACTTC. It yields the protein CASSLAFRATKNIQYF.